These 32 T cell receptor beta chains were sequenced from one sample in a study of shared clonotypes between healthy human individuals. Clones were sequenced by immunoSEQ multiplex PCR, and TCRdb holds only the in-frame ones, with some missing. The table lists some 2,000,000 clones, 90% to 95% of them singletons, with 0.1% to 0.15% in the top ten. The sample consisted of naive CD4+ T cells sorted from blood. As for subset: CD45RA+ positively selected. These receptors all stem from a man aged 18 to 29 in good health.

V gene TRBV6-5 combines with J gene TRBJ1-3; D remains unclear. The V end lost 6 bases, the J end lost 0 bases, and 6 bases lay between the germline ends. CDR1 is MNHEY and CDR2 is SVGAGI in the germline V gene. CDR3 size: 13 residues. The CDR3 region has the DNA TGTGCCAGCAGACTCCTCTCTGGAAACACCATATATTTT. This sequence encodes CASRLLSGNTIYF.

Concerning this clone itself: One end of the junction fails to match germline, which may point to a read error. V is TRBV5-1 and J is TRBJ1-5, with no clear D. The CDR3 is made up of 15 amino acids. Per the germline V gene, CDR1 is SGHRS and CDR2 is YFSETQ. The CDR3 here is CASSLEGRTHQSQHF. CDR3 in DNA: TGCGCCAGCAGCTTGGAAGGCAGGACCCATCAGTCCCAGCATTTT.

The V call is TRBV6-5, the J call TRBJ2-7; 8 positions agree with TRBD2. Germline CDR1 MNHEY, CDR2 SVGAGI. J gave up 0 bases and V 4 bases, and 8 bases lay outside the gene matches. The CDR3 has 16 amino acids. CDR3 amino acids: CASSSSRAGDSYEQYF. Written as DNA, the CDR3 is TGTGCCAGCAGTTCCTCCCGAGCGGGGGACTCCTACGAGCAGTACTTC.

This clone was seen once. This chain joins TRBV5-1 and TRBJ2-7; possibly TRBD1 for D (6 bases). V was cut by 6 bases and J by 2 bases, with 18 bases left in between. Germline V lookup: CDR1 SGHRS, CDR2 YFSETQ. There are 15 residues in the CDR3. The CDR3, as DNA: TGCGCCAGCACGGTCTCGGCAGGGGTGGCCTACGAGCAGTACTTC. Translated, it gives CASTVSAGVAYEQYF.

Turning to this clone: The identical CDR3 is also encoded by other nucleotide sequences in the sample. The chain combines TRBV5-1 with TRBJ2-1, with TRBD2 identical over 8 bases. The trim removed 4 bases at V and 2 bases at J, leaving 2 bases unmatched. Per the germline V gene, CDR1 is SGHRS and CDR2 is YFSETQ. This CDR3 spans 14 amino acids. CDR3 in DNA: TGCGCCAGCAGCCCGGGACTAGCCTACAATGAGCAGTTCTTC. Translated, it gives CASSPGLAYNEQFF.

This clone was seen only once. The same CDR3 also results from other DNA sequences found in this sample. The chain joins TRBV7-2 to TRBJ2-7, with no clear D. The CDR3 runs to 12 residues. Trimming took 4 bases from V and 4 from J, leaving 8 bases between them. Looked up from germline, CDR1 is SGHTA and CDR2 is FQGNSA. The chain's CDR3 is CASSSSPYEQYF. The CDR3 DNA is TGTGCCAGCAGCTCAAGCCCATACGAGCAGTACTTC. The complete variable domain, with remaining parts taken from reference TRBV7-2 and TRBJ2-7, reads GAGVSQSPSNKVTEKGKDVELRCDPISGHTALYWYRQSLGQGLEFLIYFQGNSAPDKSGLPSDRFSAERTGGSVSTLTIQRTQQEDSAVYLCASSSSPYEQYFGPGTRLTVT.

CDR3 loop: CASSYRGDGEKLFF. As DNA, the CDR3 is TGTGCCAGCAGCTACAGGGGGGATGGGGAAAAACTGTTTTTT. The chain joins TRBV11-2 to TRBJ1-4; 8 nucleotides agree with TRBD1. V shed 4 bases, J shed 8 bases, and the junction held 6 bases outside the gene matches. Germline CDR1 and CDR2: SGHAT and FQNNGV. The CDR3 is 14 residues long.

CDR3 residues: CASSDRVGNTIYF. In DNA, the CDR3 is TGTGCCAGCAGTGACAGGGTTGGAAACACCATATATTTT. The rearrangement links TRBV6-6 to TRBJ1-3; 7 nucleotides line up with TRBD1. Germline V gene data show CDR1 as MNHNY and CDR2 as SVGAGI (reference sequence). J was trimmed by 3 bases and V by 5 bases; bases with no gene match: 1. There are 13 residues in the CDR3.

Concerning this clone itself: This same CDR3 is encoded by further DNA sequences in the sample. The V gene is TRBV7-9, the J gene TRBJ1-1, with D perhaps matching TRBD1 (5 bases). Per germline, CDR1 SEHNR and CDR2 FQNEAQ (reference sequence). V was trimmed by 2 bases and J by 4 bases, leaving 11 bases between them. The CDR3 extends over 14 amino acids. The chain's CDR3 is CASSLSGEGTEAFF. The DNA of the CDR3 is TGTGCCAGCAGCTTATCGGGGGAGGGCACTGAAGCTTTCTTT.

This chain uses TRBV27 with TRBJ2-1, with no clear D. Germline V CDR1 and CDR2: MNHEY, SMNVEV (reference sequence). The CDR3 sequence is 14 residues long. Trimming removed 5 bases at V and 0 bases at J, with 8 bases between. The CDR3: CASSPRNSYNEQFF. CDR3 coding DNA: TGTGCCAGCAGTCCACGGAACTCCTACAATGAGCAGTTCTTC.

The chain links TRBV19 to TRBJ1-6; no clear D. V lost 6 bases and J 4 bases, leaving 7 bases between the germline ends. Germline V gives CDR1 LNHDA, CDR2 SQIVND (reference sequence). This CDR3 contains 13 residues. In DNA, the CDR3 is TGTGCCAGTAGGTCGGAATATAATTCACCCCTCCACTTT. This encodes CASRSEYNSPLHF.

This clone was detected only a few times. The gene calls are TRBV4-1 and TRBJ1-2; TRBD1 matches 11 bases. Germline V gene data show CDR1 as MGHRA and CDR2 as YSYEKL. This CDR3 spans 15 amino acids. With V trimmed by 4 bases and J by 4 bases, 5 bases remained unmatched. CDR3 loop: CASSPGQGAGYGYTF. CDR3 nucleotides: TGCGCCAGCAGCCCCGGACAGGGGGCGGGCTATGGCTACACCTTC.

The chain links TRBV7-2 to TRBJ2-5; no firm D call. Trimming cost V 5 bases and J 4 bases, with 8 bases left between them. Per the germline V gene, CDR1 is SGHTA and CDR2 is FQGNSA. The CDR3 sequence is 12 residues long. The CDR3 DNA reads TGTGCCAGCAGCGCAAACCGAGAGACCCAGTACTTC. Translating it yields CASSANRETQYF.

This chain joins TRBV7-8 and TRBJ1-1; 8 nucleotides line up with TRBD1. This CDR3 spans 17 amino acids. The ends lost 0 bases at V and 0 bases at J; junction bases unmatched: 6. CDR1 and CDR2 (germline): SGHVS, FQNEAQ. The CDR3 sequence: CASSLATRGRMNTEAFF. Written as DNA, the CDR3 is TGTGCCAGCAGCTTAGCGACCAGGGGGCGCATGAACACTGAAGCTTTCTTT.

J is TRBJ1-6 and V is TRBV19, with D uncertain. CDR1 and CDR2 from the germline V gene are LNHDA and SQIVND (reference sequence). The V gene lost 9 bases and the J gene lost 0 bases, with 27 bases spanning the gap. This CDR3 is 20 amino acids long. Here the CDR3 reads CASRSAREDYTSSYNSPLHF. The CDR3 DNA sequence: TGTGCCAGCAGGTCGGCGCGGGAGGACTATACTAGCTCCTATAATTCACCCCTCCACTTT.

This clone was observed a few times. The chain has TRBV7-6 and TRBJ2-5, with 9 bases matching TRBD1. Matching the DNA end better, TRBJ2-7 makes the J call doubtful. Per the germline V gene, CDR1 is SGHVS and CDR2 is FNYEAQ. The length of the CDR3 is 15 residues. CDR3 DNA sequence: TGTGCCAGCAGCTTGGCCGGGACAGGGCCCTACGAGCAGTACTTC. Translation: CASSLAGTGPYEQYF.

This clone was seen just once. The chain links TRBV6-5 to TRBJ2-7; 7 bases map to TRBD1. The length of the CDR3 is 14 residues. Per the germline V gene, CDR1 is MNHEY and CDR2 is SVGAGI. The V segment lost 6 bases and the J segment 2 bases; nucleotides outside the gene matches: 7. The CDR3 DNA follows: TGTGCCAGCAGATCAGGGACAGTAACCTACGAGCAGTACTTC. It yields the protein CASRSGTVTYEQYF.

The genes are TRBV27 and TRBJ2-5, with a tentative D call TRBD1 (5 bases). The ends were cut back, 2 bases at V and 5 bases at J, with 12 bases in the middle. The CDR3 is 14 residues long. CDR1 and CDR2 from the germline V gene are MNHEY and SMNVEV (reference sequence). The CDR3 loop is CASSLRAGFETQYF. The CDR3, as DNA: TGTGCCAGCAGTTTAAGAGCAGGGTTTGAGACCCAGTACTTC.

The chain joins TRBV15 to TRBJ1-2; weak D call: TRBD1 (5 bases). V lost 1 base, J lost 2 bases, and 8 bases lay in between. Germline-derived CDR1 and CDR2 are LNHNV and YYDKDF (reference sequence). The CDR3 length is 14 residues. DNA for the CDR3: TGTGCCACCAGCAGAGTCCAGGGAAACTATGGCTACACCTTC. It yields the protein CATSRVQGNYGYTF.

Comment on this clone: This same CDR3 is encoded by further DNA sequences in the sample. The CDR3 nucleotides are TGTGCCAGCAGTTACTCGACAGGGAGCTCCTACGAGCAGTACTTC. This translates into CASSYSTGSSYEQYF. The V gene is TRBV6-6, the J gene TRBJ2-7, with 7 bases lining up with TRBD1. The J segment lost 0 bases and the V segment lost 0 bases, leaving 2 bases of the junction unmatched. The CDR3 sequence is 15 residues long. Germline lookup yields CDR1 MNHNY and CDR2 SVGAGI (reference sequence).

The chain carries TRBV5-1 and TRBJ2-7; 10 bases fit TRBD2. V was clipped by 0 bases and J by 2 bases; unmatched bases: 8. The CDR3 spans 17 residues. The V gene's germline CDR1 is SGHRS and CDR2 YFSETQ. Here the CDR3 reads CASSLAPTSGYPYEQYF. Here the CDR3 DNA reads TGCGCCAGCAGCTTGGCCCCGACTAGCGGGTACCCCTACGAGCAGTACTTC.

The chain employs TRBV6-1 and TRBJ1-6; D may be TRBD1 (5 bases). Germline CDR1 is MNHNS and CDR2 is SASEGT. This CDR3 region has 14 residues. Trimming cost V 6 bases and J 6 bases, with 12 bases left between them. The CDR3 reads CASSSYGGNSPLHF. CDR3 sequence (DNA): TGTGCCAGCAGCTCCTACGGGGGTAATTCACCCCTCCACTTT.

The chain joins TRBV5-1 to TRBJ2-7, with a tentative D call TRBD2 (6 bases). Trimming took 3 bases from V and 6 from J, leaving 16 bases between them. Germline V gene lookup returns CDR1 SGHRS and CDR2 YFSETQ. The CDR3 is 14 amino acids. CDR3 amino acids: CASSSHGGLSEQYF. The CDR3, as DNA: TGCGCCAGCAGCTCCCACGGGGGTTTGAGCGAGCAGTACTTC.

The chain is built from TRBV7-8 and TRBJ1-6, with D uncertain. The CDR3 is 12 residues long. Germline V lookup: CDR1 SGHVS, CDR2 FQNEAQ. V gave up 3 bases and J gave up 14 bases, with 11 bases separating them. The CDR3 spells CASSFDRFSLHF. The CDR3 DNA reads as TGTGCCAGCAGCTTCGACCGGTTCTCCCTCCACTTT.

On this clone: Since a much larger clone is just one base distant, this may be a read error. The sample has other DNA sequences that encode this CDR3 too. The gene calls are TRBV18 and TRBJ1-1, with D unresolved. The CDR3 runs to 13 residues. Germline V gene sequence: CDR1 KGHSH, CDR2 LQKENI. V shed 1 base and J shed 1 base, with 4 bases lying between them. The CDR3 nucleotides read TGTGCCAGCTCACCACGGGGGAACACTGAAGCTTTCTTT. This codes for CASSPRGNTEAFF.

The chain carries TRBV2 and TRBJ1-1, with TRBD1 as a possible D gene (5 bases). V was trimmed by 8 bases and J by 5 bases, leaving 15 bases between them. The germline V gene encodes CDR1 SNHLY and CDR2 FYNNEI. The CDR3 runs 13 residues. CDR3 sequence: CASLRDSGTEAFF. The CDR3 DNA is TGTGCCAGCCTTAGGGACTCCGGGACTGAAGCTTTCTTT.

The CDR3 region has the DNA TGTGCCTGGAGTGACAGGACAGGGCGTAGGGGTGGCTACACCTTC. Its protein product is CAWSDRTGRRGGYTF. The rearrangement joins TRBV30 to TRBJ1-2, with 8 positions matching TRBD1. Losses at the gene ends were 1 base for V and 7 bases for J; bases not matched to a gene: 11. The CDR3 covers 15 residues. Germline V gives CDR1 GTSNPN, CDR2 SVGIG (reference sequence). The full variable domain, rest sourced from reference TRBV30 and TRBJ1-2, is SQTIHQWPATLVQPVGSPLSLECTVEGTSNPNLYWYRQAAGRGLQLLFYSVGIGQISSEVPQNLSASRPQDRQFILSSKKLLLSDSGFYLCAWSDRTGRRGGYTFGSGTRLTVV.

The CDR3 sequence is CASRQDGNYGYTF. CDR3 nucleotide sequence: TGTGCCAGCAGACAGGACGGTAACTATGGCTACACCTTC. This chain uses TRBV6-6 with TRBJ1-2; D possibly corresponds to TRBD1 (5 bases). This CDR3 has 13 amino acids. Trimming stripped 6 bases from V and 1 base from J, with 9 bases between. The germline V gene encodes CDR1 MNHNY and CDR2 SVGAGI (reference sequence).

As regards this clone: Other DNA sequences in the sample encode the same CDR3. The rearrangement joins TRBV5-1 to TRBJ2-3; D may be TRBD1 or TRBD2 (6 bases each). Germline V gives CDR1 SGHRS, CDR2 YFSETQ. The CDR3 is made up of 14 amino acids. V lost 4 bases to trimming and J lost 0 bases, with 9 bases between them. The CDR3 DNA reads as TGCGCCAGCAGCGTAGGGGGGAGCACAGATACGCAGTATTTT. Translated: CASSVGGSTDTQYF. Supplemented by reference TRBV5-1 and TRBJ2-3, the full variable domain reads KAGVTQTPRYLIKTRGQQVTLSCSPISGHRSVSWYQQTPGQGLQFLFEYFSETQRNKGNFPGRFSGRQFSNSRSEMNVSTLELGDSALYLCASSVGGSTDTQYFGPGTRLTVL.

The chain joins TRBV9 to TRBJ2-3; D unresolved. Germline CDR1 is SGDLS and CDR2 is YYNGEE. V lost 0 bases and J 7 bases, leaving 9 bases between the germline ends. The CDR3 extends over 13 amino acids. CDR3: CASSVAGVNTQYF. Written as DNA, the CDR3 is TGTGCCAGCAGCGTAGCTGGAGTAAATACGCAGTATTTT.

The gene calls are TRBV10-3 and TRBJ2-3; TRBD2 matches 13 bases. The J segment lost 6 bases and the V segment lost 4 bases, leaving 4 bases of the junction unmatched. The V gene's germline CDR1 is ENHRY and CDR2 SYGVKD. CDR3 size: 15 residues. The CDR3 coding sequence is TGTGCCATCAGTGGGGGACTAGCGGGGACGGATACGCAGTATTTT. It specifies CAISGGLAGTDTQYF.

The chain links TRBV14 to TRBJ2-5; the D is unclear. Trimming left V 3 bases short and J 5 bases short, with 4 bases between. Germline CDR1 SGHDN, CDR2 FVKESK. This CDR3 is built from 11 residues. The CDR3 loop reads CASSHRETQYF. The DNA for the CDR3 is TGTGCCAGCAGCCACAGGGAGACCCAGTACTTC.